The present entry profiles one T cell receptor (beta chain) with its context. Only in-frame clones appear in the TCRdb table, and some are missing; sequencing was by immunoSEQ multiplex PCR. The table includes approximately 37,000 clones, about 89% detected once. Per germline, CDR1 PRHDT and CDR2 FYEKMQ (reference sequence). V was trimmed by 1 base and J by 8 bases, leaving 15 bases between them. The CDR3 sequence is 15 residues long. This record belongs to a study of T cell changes during pregnancy in multiple sclerosis. This clonotype originated in a female donor in good health, enrolled as a control in a pregnancy study. Sequenced here: CD4+ T cells from peripheral blood mononuclear cells, sampled in the third trimester of pregnancy. The rearrangement uses TRBV13 and TRBJ1-3; D remains ambiguous. The CDR3 DNA is TGTGCCAGCAGCTTAGCTAGGGCTGGGAGGGACACCATATATTTT. Translated: CASSLARAGRDTIYF.